This T cell receptor (beta chain) comes out of a study of regulatory T cells in long-lasting Graves disease. Study-level results: Favoring TRBV28, TRBJ1-2 and TRBJ2-5 was a feature seen in persistent disease.

Described time point: newly diagnosed GD, antithyroid drugs for less than 3 months. After RNA was extracted from PBMCs, the TCR library was made from it. The V gene's germline CDR1 is LNHDA and CDR2 SQIVND (reference sequence). V was clipped by 3 bases and J by 2 bases, with 4 bases between them. The CDR3 runs to 13 residues. Researchers made TCR beta libraries by using iRepertoire HTBI primers and running Arm-PCR on CDR3 regions. TCRdb re-derived calls from the multiplex PCR reads in MiXCR, one entry per CDR3 protein. This table has hundreds of thousands of distinct CDR3 sequences, 16% appearing once. This clonotype was observed a few times. What it binds is not known. The data also belong to a second study, concerning T cells in Graves' hyperthyroidism and ophthalmopathy. As reported in that work: Across 18 months, stable Graves' hyperthyroidism was marked by no progression to ophthalmopathy.

The sample was peripheral blood mononuclear cells (PBMCs), taken at new diagnosis, from a patient treated with antithyroid drugs. The gene calls are TRBV19 and TRBJ2-2; D is ambiguous. The TCR sequence derives from a woman aged 25 to 45 with Graves disease. The CDR3 nucleotides are TGTGCCAGTAGTATGGGTAACACCGGGGAGCTGTTTTTT. Amino acid sequence: CASSMGNTGELFF.